The 20 T cell receptor beta chains reported below all come from one sample, sequenced in a study of blood T cell repertoires in COVID-19. Clones were sequenced by immunoSEQ multiplex PCR, and TCRdb holds only the in-frame ones, with some missing. The sample has a few hundred thousand clones; 90% are singletons. The sample consisted of PBMCs or T cells enriched from blood (not recorded which). These receptors all stem from a woman aged 18-29 years with acute COVID-19.

The rearrangement links TRBV5-5 to TRBJ2-5, with TRBD2 matching 12 bases. V trimming: 2 bases; J trimming: 0 bases; junction bases outside the gene matches: 2. The germline V gene has CDR1 SGHKS and CDR2 YYEKEE (reference sequence). This CDR3 is built from 16 residues. CDR3 loop: CASSFTSGRYQETQYF. The CDR3 DNA is TGTGCCAGCAGCTTTACTAGCGGGAGGTACCAAGAGACCCAGTACTTC.

The chain employs TRBV28 and TRBJ2-2; 10 bases match TRBD2. With V trimmed by 4 bases and J by 7 bases, 9 bases remained unmatched. Germline V gene sequence: CDR1 MDHEN, CDR2 SYDVKM. The CDR3 is 16 amino acids. The CDR3 here is CASSSPSGRAYGELFF. CDR3 DNA: TGTGCCAGCAGTTCTCCGAGCGGGAGGGCCTACGGGGAGCTGTTTTTT.

V usage is TRBV15 and J usage is TRBJ2-1, with 7 bases that match TRBD2. The germline V gene has CDR1 LNHNV and CDR2 YYDKDF (reference sequence). J gave up 12 bases and V 4 bases, and 6 bases lay outside the gene matches. CDR3 length: 12 residues. CDR3 amino acids: CATSKVAGGQFF. CDR3 nucleotides: TGTGCCACCAGCAAAGTAGCGGGCGGGCAGTTCTTC.

This chain links TRBV24-1 with TRBJ2-5, with 7 bases that match TRBD2. Germline V gene data show CDR1 as KGHDR and CDR2 as SFDVKD. Trimming took 1 base from V and 4 from J; bases not matched to a gene: 5. The CDR3 spans 15 residues. The CDR3 region has the DNA TGTGCCACCAGTGATTTCCGCGGGAGCGCAGAGACCCAGTACTTC. It yields the protein CATSDFRGSAETQYF.

To note about this clone: Other DNA sequences within the sample encode an identical CDR3. This chain links TRBV7-3 with TRBJ2-2, with 9 bases identical to TRBD1. Per the germline V gene, CDR1 is SGHTA and CDR2 is FQGTGA. V shed 5 bases, J shed 4 bases, and the junction held 2 bases outside the gene matches. This CDR3 contains 14 residues. CDR3 sequence: CASSPGQGTGELFF. The CDR3 bases are TGTGCCAGCAGCCCGGGACAGGGCACCGGGGAGCTGTTTTTT.

For the CDR3, the DNA is TGTGCCAGCATTACAGACAGAATAGGTTCACCCCTCCACTTT. Translating it yields CASITDRIGSPLHF. This chain connects TRBV28 to TRBJ1-6, with a tentative D call TRBD1 (5 bases). Trimming cost V 7 bases and J 9 bases, with 16 bases left between them. The CDR3 contains 14 residues. Germline CDR1 and CDR2: MDHEN and SYDVKM.

CDR3 DNA sequence: TGTGCCAGCAGGGGGCCGGGCTGCCAAGAGACCCAGTACTTC. Encoded protein: CASRGPGCQETQYF. The gene calls are TRBV6-4 and TRBJ2-5; the D gene is possibly TRBD1 (5 bases). This CDR3 comprises 14 residues. V lost 6 bases to trimming and J lost 1 base, with 12 bases between them. Germline values: CDR1 MRHNA, CDR2 SNTAGT.

The rearrangement uses TRBV18 and TRBJ1-4; TRBD1 matches 9 bases. The ends lost 5 bases at V and 8 bases at J; junction bases unmatched: 6. CDR1 is KGHSH and CDR2 is LQKENI in the germline V gene. The CDR3 loop spans 14 amino acids. CDR3 DNA sequence: TGTGCCAGCTCATGGGACAGGGAAGGAGAAAAACTGTTTTTT. Translation: CASSWDREGEKLFF. The variable domain in full, completed from reference TRBV18 and TRBJ1-4, reads NAGVMQNPRHLVRRRGQEARLRCSPMKGHSHVYWYRQLPEEGLKFMVYLQKENIIDESGMPKERFSAEFPKEGPSILRIQQVVRGDSAAYFCASSWDREGEKLFFGSGTQLSVL.

The gene calls are TRBV6-5 and TRBJ1-2; D is unresolved. Germline V gives CDR1 MNHEY, CDR2 SVGAGI. The CDR3 loop spans 13 amino acids. Trimming stripped 7 bases from V and 1 base from J, with 10 bases between. CDR3 amino acids: CASIQSFNYGYTF. The CDR3 region has the DNA TGTGCCAGCATACAGTCCTTTAACTATGGCTACACCTTC.

V and J are TRBV30 and TRBJ1-2, with TRBD1 identical over 7 bases. V shed 4 bases, J shed 7 bases, and the junction held 12 bases outside the gene matches. Looked up from germline, CDR1 is GTSNPN and CDR2 is SVGIG (reference sequence). The CDR3 has 14 amino acids. The CDR3 loop reads CAWNTRQGGFGYTF. CDR3 DNA sequence: TGTGCCTGGAATACGAGACAGGGCGGGTTTGGCTACACCTTC.

The V call is TRBV6-2 or TRBV6-3, the J call TRBJ2-3; TRBD2 is a possible D gene (6 bases). This CDR3 is 15 amino acids long. The germline V and J ends were trimmed by 5 bases and 2 bases, with 14 bases remaining between them. CDR1 is MNHEY and CDR2 is SVGEGT in the germline V gene. The CDR3 here is CASSKGREITDTQYF. In DNA form, the CDR3 reads TGTGCCAGCAGTAAAGGACGGGAGATCACAGATACGCAGTATTTT.

The rearrangement joins TRBV5-5 to TRBJ2-1; 8 bases map to TRBD1. This CDR3 is built from 16 residues. V gave up 4 bases and J gave up 5 bases; unmatched junction bases: 11. Germline V CDR1 and CDR2: SGHKS, YYEKEE (reference sequence). CDR3 residues: CASSHLRQGSNNEQFF. The CDR3 region has the DNA TGTGCCAGCAGCCACCTGAGACAGGGGTCAAACAATGAGCAGTTCTTC.

V gene TRBV6-5 combines with J gene TRBJ2-3; 9 bases agree with TRBD2. V was clipped by 8 bases and J by 0 bases; unmatched bases: 3. The CDR3 sequence is 14 residues long. Germline CDR1 reads MNHEY; CDR2 reads SVGAGI. CDR3 residues: CASQTSGSTDTQYF. DNA of the CDR3: TGTGCCAGCCAGACTAGCGGAAGCACAGATACGCAGTATTTT.

This chain connects TRBV28 to TRBJ2-3, with 7 bases fitting TRBD2. After removal of 4 bases from V and 5 bases from J, the junction contained 6 bases not matched to a gene. The germline gives CDR1 MDHEN, CDR2 SYDVKM. The CDR3 is made up of 14 amino acids. The CDR3 coding sequence is TGTGCCAGCAGTTCCCCAGAGCGGGGAGATACGCAGTATTTT. It specifies CASSSPERGDTQYF.

This chain uses TRBV28 with TRBJ2-7; 7 bases map to TRBD2. Germline values: CDR1 MDHEN, CDR2 SYDVKM. There are 15 residues in the CDR3. The junction had 11 bases not matched to a gene; V was cut back by 5 bases and J by 4 bases. The CDR3: CASSPGLLGKYEQYF. The CDR3 bases are TGTGCCAGCAGTCCGGGACTACTGGGGAAATACGAGCAGTACTTC.

DNA for the CDR3: TGTGCCAGCACCCTGCCAGGGGTGAATGAGCAGTTCTTC. As protein: CASTLPGVNEQFF. V and J are TRBV27 and TRBJ2-1, with D maybe TRBD1 (6 bases). Germline V gene data show CDR1 as MNHEY and CDR2 as SMNVEV (reference sequence). Trimming took 7 bases from V and 7 from J, leaving 14 bases between them. The length of the CDR3 is 13 residues.

This clone was counted a single time. The sample has other DNA sequences that encode this CDR3 too. The V gene is TRBV10-3, the J gene TRBJ1-2, with 8 positions matching TRBD1. The CDR3 runs to 15 residues. Germline CDR1 is ENHRY and CDR2 is SYGVKD. Trimming cost V 2 bases and J 0 bases; bases outside gene matches: 2. The CDR3 is CAISEPDRANYGYTF. CDR3 sequence (DNA): TGTGCCATCAGTGAGCCGGACAGGGCTAACTATGGCTACACCTTC.

The rearrangement uses TRBV6-5 and TRBJ1-2; no clear D gene. Germline V CDR1 and CDR2: MNHEY, SVGAGI. This CDR3 has 12 residues. The V end was cut by 6 bases, the J end by 8 bases, with 13 bases between. The CDR3 spells CASSSPVAGYTF. CDR3 DNA sequence: TGTGCCAGCAGCTCCCCCGTTGCGGGCTACACCTTC.

J is TRBJ2-6 and V is TRBV30; 8 bases agree with TRBD2. The CDR3 length is 17 residues. Germline CDR1 reads GTSNPN; CDR2 reads SVGIG (reference sequence). With V trimmed by 5 bases and J by 0 bases, 9 bases remained unmatched. CDR3 residues: CAWSGLAVISGANVLTF. The DNA for the CDR3 is TGTGCCTGGTCTGGACTAGCCGTCATCTCTGGGGCCAACGTCCTGACTTTC.

This chain links TRBV5-1 with TRBJ1-2, with 7 bases fitting TRBD1. Trimming removed 4 bases from V and 8 bases from J; junction bases left unmatched: 8. This CDR3 is 13 amino acids long. Germline-derived CDR1 and CDR2 are SGHRS and YFSETQ. The CDR3 bases are TGCGCCAGCAGCCTGAACGACAGGGCCGGCTACACCTTC. It yields the protein CASSLNDRAGYTF.